What follows are 31 T cell receptor beta chains derived from one specimen sequenced in a study of T cell repertoires in cytomegalovirus infection. Their specific antigens are unknown. TCRdb called the reads again in MiXCR, with one record for every CDR3 protein. The sample includes roughly 120,000 distinct CDR3 sequences, around 28% of them seen just once. The starting material was CD8+ T cells from cultured PBMCs, obtained from culture after CMV antigen stimulation. The origin of the receptors is a human donor in good health (CMV status not recorded). Some clones in this sample may be carry-over from other donors' samples.

V usage is TRBV23-1 and J usage is TRBJ2-5; unclear D gene. TRBV23-1 is known as an ORF, though its function is uncertain. The V end was cut by 6 bases, the J end by 4 bases, with 15 bases between. CDR3 size: 14 residues. CDR3 sequence (DNA): TGCGCCAGCAGCCCAATCGGTACTTTAGAGACCCAGTACTTC. Protein product: CASSPIGTLETQYF.

The chain combines TRBV3-1 with TRBJ1-4, with TRBD1 as a possible D gene (5 bases). V lost 5 bases and J 8 bases, leaving 18 bases between the germline ends. From germline, CDR1 is LGHDT and CDR2 YNNKEL (reference sequence). This CDR3 region has 15 residues. The CDR3 loop is CASSIRDVKGEKLFF. The CDR3 nucleotides read TGTGCCAGCAGCATTCGGGACGTCAAAGGGGAAAAACTGTTTTTT.

This clonotype showed up just a few times. J is TRBJ2-1 and V is TRBV28; 9 nucleotides line up with TRBD2. Looked up from germline, CDR1 is MDHEN and CDR2 is SYDVKM. This CDR3 is 15 amino acids long. V trimming: 2 bases; J trimming: 6 bases; junction bases outside the gene matches: 5. In nucleotides, the CDR3 is TGTGCCAGCAGTTTAGACTTGGGACTAGCCAATGAGCAGTTCTTC. Encoded protein: CASSLDLGLANEQFF.

There are a few counts of this clonotype. The V call is TRBV12-3 or TRBV12-4, the J call TRBJ1-1; D is unresolved. Deletions cut 3 bases from V and 3 bases from J, with 8 bases between. CDR3 length: 13 amino acids. The CDR3 DNA is TGTGCCAGCAGTTTCAGGCAGTACACTGAAGCTTTCTTT. This sequence encodes CASSFRQYTEAFF.

The chain couples TRBV7-6 to TRBJ2-3, with D perhaps matching TRBD1 (6 bases). Germline V gene data show CDR1 as SGHVS and CDR2 as FNYEAQ. The length of the CDR3 is 17 residues. Deletions cut 1 base from V and 0 bases from J, with 14 bases between. The CDR3 DNA is TGTGCCAGCAGCTTAGTATTACAGGGAACTAGCACAGATACGCAGTATTTT. Protein sequence: CASSLVLQGTSTDTQYF. Combining the CDR3 with reference TRBV7-6 and TRBJ2-3 gives the whole variable domain GAGVSQSPRYKVTKRGQDVALRCDPISGHVSLYWYRQALGQGPEFLTYFNYEAQQDKSGLPNDRFSAERPEGSISTLTIQRTEQRDSAMYRCASSLVLQGTSTDTQYFGPGTRLTVL.

This clonotype was observed at least ten times. V and J are TRBV7-6 and TRBJ2-5; TRBD1 or TRBD2 may be the D gene (5 bases each). V lost 1 base and J 5 bases, leaving 20 bases between the germline ends. The CDR3 spans 17 residues. Germline CDR1 reads SGHVS; CDR2 reads FNYEAQ. The CDR3: CASSLETGGHLVETQYF. In DNA form, the CDR3 reads TGTGCCAGCAGCTTAGAAACAGGAGGTCACTTGGTGGAGACCCAGTACTTC.

This clonotype was counted ten times or more. The chain joins TRBV7-9 to TRBJ1-1; 9 nucleotides match TRBD1. V gave up 6 bases and J gave up 1 base; unmatched junction bases: 3. This CDR3 spans 14 amino acids. CDR1 is SEHNR, CDR2 FQNEAQ, per germline (reference sequence). CDR3 loop: CASRQTGGNTEAFF. CDR3 bases: TGTGCCAGCAGACAGACAGGGGGGAACACTGAAGCTTTCTTT.

The chain uses TRBV19 and TRBJ1-5; possible D gene TRBD1, 5 bases. Germline V lookup: CDR1 LNHDA, CDR2 SQIVND (reference sequence). The V end was cut by 10 bases, the J end by 8 bases, with 9 bases between. This CDR3 comprises 10 residues. The CDR3 sequence: CATPGEPQHF. The CDR3 DNA sequence: TGTGCCACCCCGGGGGAGCCCCAGCATTTT.

V usage is TRBV27 and J usage is TRBJ2-5, with 9 bases matching TRBD1. The ends lost 5 bases at V and 5 bases at J; junction bases unmatched: 6. This CDR3 is 14 amino acids long. CDR1 MNHEY and CDR2 SMNVEV come from the germline V gene (reference sequence). The CDR3 DNA sequence: TGTGCCAGCAGTCCGGGGACAGGGTGGGAGACCCAGTACTTC. Translating it yields CASSPGTGWETQYF.

This clonotype was found a few times. This chain connects TRBV7-9 to TRBJ2-1; D possibly corresponds to TRBD1 (9 bases). Trimming stripped 8 bases from V and 9 bases from J, with 17 bases between. CDR3 length equals 13 residues. Looked up from germline, CDR1 is SEHNR and CDR2 is FQNEAQ (reference sequence). The CDR3, as DNA: TGTGCCAGCTCGAGCGGGGGACAGGGTGAGCAGTTCTTC. Its protein product is CASSSGGQGEQFF.

The table lists this clonotype with many counts. This chain connects TRBV4-1 to TRBJ1-2; a weak D match, TRBD1 (5 bases). The CDR3 runs 14 residues. Trimming took 0 bases from V and 7 from J, leaving 12 bases between them. The germline V gene has CDR1 MGHRA and CDR2 YSYEKL. The CDR3 loop reads CASSQERGDVGYTF. The CDR3 DNA follows: TGCGCCAGCAGCCAAGAAAGAGGGGACGTTGGCTACACCTTC.

This chain connects TRBV6-5 to TRBJ2-7; 8 nucleotides align to TRBD1. The CDR3 totals 14 residues. V gave up 5 bases and J gave up 9 bases; unmatched junction bases: 12. Germline CDR1 MNHEY, CDR2 SVGAGI. The CDR3 protein is CASSPEWTGLGQYF. The CDR3 DNA sequence: TGTGCCAGCAGTCCTGAGTGGACAGGGTTAGGGCAGTACTTC.

The rearrangement links TRBV27 to TRBJ1-1; D is undetermined. The germline V gene encodes CDR1 MNHEY and CDR2 SMNVEV (reference sequence). CDR3 size: 13 residues. Trimming took 5 bases from V and 1 from J, leaving 8 bases between them. This CDR3 reads CASSTGKNTEAFF. For the CDR3, the DNA is TGTGCCAGCAGTACCGGGAAGAACACTGAAGCTTTCTTT.

The chain carries TRBV30 and TRBJ1-2; TRBD1 is a possible D gene (5 bases). CDR3 length: 14 residues. Looked up from germline, CDR1 is GTSNPN and CDR2 is SVGIG (reference sequence). The germline V and J ends were trimmed by 0 bases and 8 bases, with 16 bases remaining between them. CDR3 residues: CAWSVMGGADGYTF. The DNA of the CDR3 is TGTGCCTGGAGTGTAATGGGGGGAGCAGACGGCTACACCTTC. The full variable domain, completed using reference TRBV30 and TRBJ1-2, is SQTIHQWPATLVQPVGSPLSLECTVEGTSNPNLYWYRQAAGRGLQLLFYSVGIGQISSEVPQNLSASRPQDRQFILSSKKLLLSDSGFYLCAWSVMGGADGYTFGSGTRLTVV.

This clonotype was recorded at least ten times. The chain employs TRBV7-6 and TRBJ1-6; 9 bases agree with TRBD1. This CDR3 spans 15 amino acids. Trimming removed 4 bases from V and 7 bases from J; junction bases left unmatched: 5. Germline CDR1 is SGHVS and CDR2 is FNYEAQ. The CDR3 sequence: CASSSRDRENSPLHF. For the CDR3, the DNA is TGTGCCAGCAGCTCCCGGGACAGGGAGAATTCACCCCTCCACTTT.

In DNA form, the CDR3 reads TGCGCCAGCAGTTACACCGGACAGGGTTCCTACGAGCAGTACTTC. Protein sequence: CASSYTGQGSYEQYF. This chain joins TRBV4-1 and TRBJ2-7, with TRBD1 identical over 8 bases. CDR3 length: 15 residues. After removal of 6 bases from V and 1 base from J, the junction contained 8 bases not matched to a gene. The germline CDR1 and CDR2 sequences are MGHRA and YSYEKL.

The V gene is TRBV6-1, the J gene TRBJ2-3, with D perhaps being TRBD1 or TRBD2 (5 bases each). The germline CDR1 and CDR2 sequences are MNHNS and SASEGT. Trimming removed 6 bases at V and 5 bases at J, with 18 bases between. CDR3 length equals 15 residues. This chain's CDR3 is CASSPSGTAQDTQYF. CDR3 DNA: TGTGCCAGCAGCCCGTCCGGGACCGCCCAAGATACGCAGTATTTT.

The chain links TRBV7-4 to TRBJ1-2; TRBD1 is a possible D gene (6 bases). Germline V gene sequence: CDR1 SGHVT, CDR2 SQSDAQ. The CDR3 is 14 amino acids. Trimming removed 5 bases from V and 0 bases from J, with 10 bases in between. The DNA for the CDR3 is TGTGCCAGCAGCCACAGGGAAGCTAACTATGGCTACACCTTC. As protein: CASSHREANYGYTF.

This clonotype was seen ten or more times. The chain carries TRBV20-1 and TRBJ2-1, with 8 bases that match TRBD1. V shed 6 bases and J 5 bases; nucleotides not matched to a gene: 6. CDR1 is DFQATT and CDR2 is SNEGSKA in the germline V gene (reference sequence). This CDR3 spans 13 amino acids. The CDR3 here is CSARPDRDNEQFF. In DNA form, the CDR3 reads TGCAGTGCCAGACCGGACAGGGACAATGAGCAGTTCTTC.

The gene calls are TRBV11-2 and TRBJ1-2, with D maybe TRBD1 (5 bases). The V and J ends lost 1 base and 4 bases respectively, with 7 bases between them. The V gene's germline CDR1 is SGHAT and CDR2 FQNNGV. There are 13 residues in the CDR3. Written as DNA, the CDR3 is TGTGCCAGCAGCTTAGGGGGGTTCTATGGCTACACCTTC. It is translated as CASSLGGFYGYTF.

There are a few counts of this clonotype. The CDR3 region is CASSPGTANTDTQYF. As DNA, the CDR3 is TGTGCCAGCAGCCCAGGGACAGCCAACACAGATACGCAGTATTTT. V and J are TRBV5-4 and TRBJ2-3, with 7 bases identical to TRBD1. This CDR3 has 15 residues. V dropped 4 bases and J dropped 2; count of bases not matched to a gene: 7. The germline V gene has CDR1 SGHNT and CDR2 YYREEE (reference sequence).

There are many counts of this clonotype. The chain employs TRBV28 and TRBJ2-1; TRBD2 is a possible D gene (6 bases). V lost 4 bases, J lost 0 bases, and 10 bases lay in between. Germline CDR1 and CDR2: MDHEN and SYDVKM. The CDR3 totals 15 residues. CDR3 amino acids: CASSSTGSSYNEQFF. The DNA of the CDR3 is TGTGCCAGCAGTTCCACCGGGAGCTCCTACAATGAGCAGTTCTTC.

The chain has TRBV6-1 and TRBJ2-7; no clear D. Between the trimmed V and J ends, which lost 2 bases and 8 bases, there was a span of 19 bases. The CDR3 contains 15 residues. The germline CDR1 and CDR2 sequences are MNHNS and SASEGT. The CDR3 is CASSETALNKGKQYF. The DNA for the CDR3 is TGTGCCAGCAGTGAAACCGCGCTCAACAAGGGAAAGCAGTACTTC.

This clonotype was observed a few times. The chain recombines TRBV6-6 with TRBJ1-4; D ambiguous. The length of the CDR3 is 15 residues. Germline V CDR1 and CDR2: MNHNY, SVGAGI (reference sequence). Trimming removed 2 bases at V and 2 bases at J, with 9 bases between. As DNA, the CDR3 is TGTGCCAGCAGTTACCCAGCGGCCACTAATGAAAAACTGTTTTTT. This translates into CASSYPAATNEKLFF.

This clonotype has a handful of counts. This chain uses TRBV12-3 or TRBV12-4 with TRBJ2-7; D is undetermined. The V gene lost 5 bases and the J gene lost 7 bases, with 9 bases spanning the gap. This CDR3 contains 11 residues. In DNA, the CDR3 is TGTGCCAGCAGTACGACTTGGGAGCAGTACTTC. It is translated as CASSTTWEQYF.

Written as DNA, the CDR3 is TGTGCCAGCAGCCAAGAAGCGGGTGGCGGGGCTAGCACAGATACGCAGTATTTT. Encoded protein: CASSQEAGGGASTDTQYF. J is TRBJ2-3 and V is TRBV4-2, with D possibly matching TRBD2 (6 bases). Germline V lookup: CDR1 LGHNA, CDR2 YNFKEQ. This CDR3 is 18 amino acids long. Deletions cut 0 bases from V and 0 bases from J, with 16 bases between.

This clonotype was observed a handful of times. The chain employs TRBV12-3 or TRBV12-4 and TRBJ1-6; a possible D gene is TRBD1 (6 bases). The CDR3 length is 14 residues. V gave up 8 bases and J gave up 5 bases, with 13 bases separating them. This chain's CDR3 is CASGGGVDNSPLHF. CDR3 coding DNA: TGTGCCAGCGGGGGCGGGGTTGATAATTCACCCCTCCACTTT.

The V and J genes are TRBV6-6 and TRBJ2-2, with no clear D. The CDR3 consists of 14 residues. V dropped 2 bases and J dropped 3 bases, with 7 bases sitting between them. The germline gives CDR1 MNHNY, CDR2 SVGAGI (reference sequence). Written as DNA, the CDR3 is TGTGCCAGCAGTTACCAGGATCACACCGGGGAGCTGTTTTTT. It codes for CASSYQDHTGELFF.

The CDR3 DNA follows: TGTGCCAGCAGACTAACACCCAGGGATCAGCCCCAGCATTTT. This gives the protein CASRLTPRDQPQHF. The rearrangement links TRBV6-2 or TRBV6-3 to TRBJ1-5; possibly TRBD1 for D (5 bases). V gave up 6 bases and J gave up 5 bases, with 14 bases separating them. The CDR3 runs to 14 residues. Germline V gives CDR1 MNHEY, CDR2 SVGEGT.

This clonotype appeared many times. This rearrangement joins TRBV7-2 to TRBJ1-5; D call uncertain. The CDR3 consists of 14 residues. Between the trimmed V and J ends, which lost 5 bases and 0 bases, there was a span of 8 bases. Germline V CDR1 and CDR2: SGHTA, FQGNSA. This chain's CDR3 is CASSIGISNQPQHF. For the CDR3, the DNA is TGTGCCAGCAGCATCGGGATTAGCAATCAGCCCCAGCATTTT. The full variable domain, its missing parts supplied by reference TRBV7-2 and TRBJ1-5, is GAGVSQSPSNKVTEKGKDVELRCDPISGHTALYWYRQSLGQGLEFLIYFQGNSAPDKSGLPSDRFSAERTGGSVSTLTIQRTQQEDSAVYLCASSIGISNQPQHFGDGTRLSIL.

The chain has TRBV2 and TRBJ2-1; D gene ambiguous. This CDR3 has 14 amino acids. Germline CDR1 and CDR2: SNHLY and FYNNEI. The V end lost 3 bases, the J end lost 7 bases, and 13 bases lay between the germline ends. CDR3 in DNA: TGTGCCAGCAGTGAGGTGTTGGGGTTGAATGAGCAGTTCTTC. Residues: CASSEVLGLNEQFF.